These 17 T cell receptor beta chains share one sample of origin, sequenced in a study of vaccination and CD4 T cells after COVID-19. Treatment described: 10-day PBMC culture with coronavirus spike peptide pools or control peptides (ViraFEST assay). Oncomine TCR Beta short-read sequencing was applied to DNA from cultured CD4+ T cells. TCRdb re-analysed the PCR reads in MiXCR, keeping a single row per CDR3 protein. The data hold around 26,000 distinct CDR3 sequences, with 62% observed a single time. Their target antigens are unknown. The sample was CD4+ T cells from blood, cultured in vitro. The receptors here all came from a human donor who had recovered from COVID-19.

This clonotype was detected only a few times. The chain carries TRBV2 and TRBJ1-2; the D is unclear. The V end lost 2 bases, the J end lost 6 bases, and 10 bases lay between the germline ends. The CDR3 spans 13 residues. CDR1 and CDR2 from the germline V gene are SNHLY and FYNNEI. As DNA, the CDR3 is TGTGCCAGCAGTGAAACGGCCGCGGATGGCTACACCTTC. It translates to CASSETAADGYTF.

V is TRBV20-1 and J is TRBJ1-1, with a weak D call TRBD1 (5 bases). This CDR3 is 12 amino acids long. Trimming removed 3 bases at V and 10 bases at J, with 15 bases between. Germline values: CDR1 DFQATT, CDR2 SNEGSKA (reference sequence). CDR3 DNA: TGCAGTGCTAGGCAAGGGGTCGGCGGAGCTTTCTTT. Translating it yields CSARQGVGGAFF.

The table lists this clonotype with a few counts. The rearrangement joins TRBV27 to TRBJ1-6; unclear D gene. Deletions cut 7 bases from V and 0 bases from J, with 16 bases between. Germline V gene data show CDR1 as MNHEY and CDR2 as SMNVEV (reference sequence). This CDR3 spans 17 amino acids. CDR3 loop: CASTLVGSNSYNSPLHF. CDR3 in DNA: TGTGCCAGCACCCTGGTAGGATCTAACTCCTATAATTCACCCCTCCACTTT.

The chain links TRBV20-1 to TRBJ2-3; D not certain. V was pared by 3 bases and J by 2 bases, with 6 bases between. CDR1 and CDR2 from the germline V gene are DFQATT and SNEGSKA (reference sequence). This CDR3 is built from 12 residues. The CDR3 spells CSASTATDTQYF. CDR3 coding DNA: TGCAGTGCTAGTACAGCCACAGATACGCAGTATTTT.

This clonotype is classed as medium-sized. The CDR3 bases are TGTGCCAGCAGCTTACAAACCAGGGGGTACACCGGGGAGCTGTTTTTT. Protein sequence: CASSLQTRGYTGELFF. The chain joins TRBV7-2 to TRBJ2-2; 7 nucleotides align to TRBD1. Trimming at V came to 2 bases and at J to 3 bases, leaving 6 bases not matched to a gene. The V gene's germline CDR1 is SGHTA and CDR2 FQGNSA. CDR3 length: 16 amino acids.

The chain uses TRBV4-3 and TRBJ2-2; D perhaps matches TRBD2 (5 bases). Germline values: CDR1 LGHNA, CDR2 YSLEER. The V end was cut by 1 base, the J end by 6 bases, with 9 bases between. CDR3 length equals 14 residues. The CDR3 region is CASSQVLAPGELFF. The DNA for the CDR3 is TGCGCCAGCAGCCAAGTCCTAGCCCCCGGGGAGCTGTTTTTT.

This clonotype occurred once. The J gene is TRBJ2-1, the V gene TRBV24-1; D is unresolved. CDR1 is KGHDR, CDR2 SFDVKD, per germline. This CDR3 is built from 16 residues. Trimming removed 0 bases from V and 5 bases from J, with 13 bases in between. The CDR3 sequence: CATSDLHREGNNEQFF. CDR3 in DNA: TGTGCCACCAGTGATTTGCACCGCGAAGGTAACAATGAGCAGTTCTTC.

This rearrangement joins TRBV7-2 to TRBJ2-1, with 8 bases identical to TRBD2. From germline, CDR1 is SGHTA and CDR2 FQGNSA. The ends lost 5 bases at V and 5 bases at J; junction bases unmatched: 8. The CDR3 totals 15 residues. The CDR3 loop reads CASSRGGAGDNEQFF. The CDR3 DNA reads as TGTGCCAGCAGCCGCGGGGGAGCGGGGGACAATGAGCAGTTCTTC.

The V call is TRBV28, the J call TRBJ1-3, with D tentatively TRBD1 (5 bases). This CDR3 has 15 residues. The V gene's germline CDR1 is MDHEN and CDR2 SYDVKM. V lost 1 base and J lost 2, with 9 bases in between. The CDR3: CASSLLGGAGNTIYF. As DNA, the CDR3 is TGTGCCAGCAGTTTATTGGGGGGAGCTGGAAACACCATATATTTT.

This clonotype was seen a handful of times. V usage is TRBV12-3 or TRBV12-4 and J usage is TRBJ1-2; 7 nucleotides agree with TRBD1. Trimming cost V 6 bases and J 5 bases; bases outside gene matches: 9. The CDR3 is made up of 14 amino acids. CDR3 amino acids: CASRSTGRTYGYTF. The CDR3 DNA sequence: TGTGCCAGCAGGTCGACAGGGAGGACGTATGGCTACACCTTC.

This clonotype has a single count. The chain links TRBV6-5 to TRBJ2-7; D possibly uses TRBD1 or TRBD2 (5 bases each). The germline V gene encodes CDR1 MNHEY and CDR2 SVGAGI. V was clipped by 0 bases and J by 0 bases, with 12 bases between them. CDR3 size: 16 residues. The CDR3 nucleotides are TGTGCCAGCAGTTACTCGAACTCAGGGAGCTCCTACGAGCAGTACTTC. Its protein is CASSYSNSGSSYEQYF.

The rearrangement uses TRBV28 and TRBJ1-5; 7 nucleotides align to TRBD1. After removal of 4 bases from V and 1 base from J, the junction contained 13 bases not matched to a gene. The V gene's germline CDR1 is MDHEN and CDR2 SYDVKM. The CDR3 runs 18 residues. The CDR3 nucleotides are TGTGCCAGCAGTTCCTTGCACCACAGGGGACGAAGCAATCAGCCCCAGCATTTT. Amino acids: CASSSLHHRGRSNQPQHF.

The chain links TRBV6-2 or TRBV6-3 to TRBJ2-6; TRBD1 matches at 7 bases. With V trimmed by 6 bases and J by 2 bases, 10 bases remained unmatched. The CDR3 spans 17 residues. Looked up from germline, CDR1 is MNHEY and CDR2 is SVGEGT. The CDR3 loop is CASRKQGLEAGANVLTF. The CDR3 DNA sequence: TGTGCCAGCAGGAAACAGGGGTTGGAAGCTGGGGCCAACGTCCTGACTTTC.

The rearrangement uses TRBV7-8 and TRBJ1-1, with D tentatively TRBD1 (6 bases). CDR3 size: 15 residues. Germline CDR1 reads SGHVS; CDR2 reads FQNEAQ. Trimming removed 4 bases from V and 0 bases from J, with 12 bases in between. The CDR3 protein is CASSSQDRLNTEAFF. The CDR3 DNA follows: TGTGCCAGCAGCTCTCAGGACAGACTGAACACTGAAGCTTTCTTT. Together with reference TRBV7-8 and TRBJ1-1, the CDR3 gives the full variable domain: GAGVSQSPRYKVAKRGQDVALRCDPISGHVSLFWYQQALGQGPEFLTYFQNEAQLDKSGLPSDRFFAERPEGSVSTLKIQRTQQEDSAVYLCASSSQDRLNTEAFFGQGTRLTVV.

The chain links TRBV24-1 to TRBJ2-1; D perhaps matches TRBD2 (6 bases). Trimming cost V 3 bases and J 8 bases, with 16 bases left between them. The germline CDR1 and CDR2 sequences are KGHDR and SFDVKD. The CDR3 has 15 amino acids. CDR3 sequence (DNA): TGTGCCACCAGTGATAGACTAGGGGCTATCTATGAGCAGTTCTTC. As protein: CATSDRLGAIYEQFF.

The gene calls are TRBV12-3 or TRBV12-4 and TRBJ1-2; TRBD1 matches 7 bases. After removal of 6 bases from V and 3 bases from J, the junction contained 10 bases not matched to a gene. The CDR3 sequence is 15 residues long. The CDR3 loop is CASSNPGTADYGYTF. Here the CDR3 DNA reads TGTGCCAGCAGCAACCCCGGGACAGCGGACTATGGCTACACCTTC.

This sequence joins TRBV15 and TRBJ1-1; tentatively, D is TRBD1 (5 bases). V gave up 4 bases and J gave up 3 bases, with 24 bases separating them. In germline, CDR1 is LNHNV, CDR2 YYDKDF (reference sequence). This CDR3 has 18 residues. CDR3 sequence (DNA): TGTGCCACCAGCATACGACCGAACCGTCCTAGGGGTGACACTGAAGCTTTCTTT. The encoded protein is CATSIRPNRPRGDTEAFF.